The entry below describes one T cell receptor beta chain. Some clones are missing from TCRdb's copy, which holds only in-frame ones; the method was immunoSEQ multiplex PCR. The data show nearly 50,000 clones, roughly 80% seen once. This sample stems from a study of PD-L1 blockade in urothelial cancer. Study-wide context: Investigators checked blood 3 weeks (second dose) and 6 weeks after treatment start.

Germline assignment: CDR1 MNHEY and CDR2 SMNVEV (reference sequence). The CDR3 totals 17 residues. The ends lost 5 bases at V and 5 bases at J; junction bases unmatched: 10. Time point here: peripheral blood 6 weeks after treatment start. The TCR comes from a man in his 70s with urothelial cancer. The chain has TRBV27 and TRBJ2-2; 11 positions match TRBD2. The material was PBMCs, obtained around atezolizumab (anti-PD-L1) treatment. The CDR3 DNA sequence: TGTGCCAGCAGTCCATCCCGGACTAGCGGGTCGACCGGGGAGCTGTTTTTT. The encoded protein is CASSPSRTSGSTGELFF.